Listed here is a single TCR beta chain. This sample is part of a study of blood T cell repertoires in COVID-19. Clones were sequenced by immunoSEQ multiplex PCR, and TCRdb holds only the in-frame ones, with some missing. The table lists about 430,000 clones, about 88% of them singletons. The sequence was collected from a woman younger than 30 who had been exposed to COVID-19. The sequenced sample consisted of PBMCs or T cells enriched from blood (not recorded which).

The CDR3 is CASSLDRAETQYF. The CDR3 region has the DNA TGTGCCAGCAGCTTAGACAGGGCAGAGACCCAGTACTTC. This chain uses TRBV11-3 with TRBJ2-5; D possibly corresponds to TRBD1 (5 bases). The germline gives CDR1 SGHNT, CDR2 YENEEA. The CDR3 is 13 residues long. Trimming cost V 0 bases and J 4 bases, with 6 bases left between them.